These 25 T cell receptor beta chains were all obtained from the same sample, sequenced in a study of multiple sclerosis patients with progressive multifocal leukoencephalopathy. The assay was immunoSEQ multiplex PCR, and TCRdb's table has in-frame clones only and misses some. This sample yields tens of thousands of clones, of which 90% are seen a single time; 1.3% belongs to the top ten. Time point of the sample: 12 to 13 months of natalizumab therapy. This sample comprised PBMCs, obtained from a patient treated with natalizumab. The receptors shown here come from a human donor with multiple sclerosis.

This chain's CDR3 is CASSFYGGTQETQYF. In nucleotides, the CDR3 is TGTGCCAGCAGTTTCTACGGGGGGACCCAAGAGACCCAGTACTTC. V gene TRBV27 combines with J gene TRBJ2-5, with 7 bases fitting TRBD2. Germline V gene sequence: CDR1 MNHEY, CDR2 SMNVEV (reference sequence). After removal of 3 bases from V and 1 base from J, the junction contained 5 bases not matched to a gene. CDR3 size: 15 residues.

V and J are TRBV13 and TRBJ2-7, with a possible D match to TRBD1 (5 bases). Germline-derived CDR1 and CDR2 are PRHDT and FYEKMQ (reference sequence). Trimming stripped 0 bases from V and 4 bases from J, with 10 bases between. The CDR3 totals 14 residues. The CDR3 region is CASSLGQAWYEQYF. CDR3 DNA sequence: TGTGCCAGCAGCTTAGGACAGGCATGGTACGAGCAGTACTTC.

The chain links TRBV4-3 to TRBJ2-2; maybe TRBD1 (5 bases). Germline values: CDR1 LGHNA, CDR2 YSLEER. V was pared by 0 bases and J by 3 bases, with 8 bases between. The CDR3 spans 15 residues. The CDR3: CASSQDRGYTGELFF. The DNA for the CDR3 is TGCGCCAGCAGCCAAGATAGGGGATACACCGGGGAGCTGTTTTTT.

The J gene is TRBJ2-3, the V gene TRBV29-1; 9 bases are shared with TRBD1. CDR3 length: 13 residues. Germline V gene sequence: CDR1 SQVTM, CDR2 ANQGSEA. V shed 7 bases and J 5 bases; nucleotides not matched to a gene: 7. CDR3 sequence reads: CSARDRVIDTQYF. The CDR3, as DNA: TGCAGCGCCCGGGACAGGGTCATAGATACGCAGTATTTT.

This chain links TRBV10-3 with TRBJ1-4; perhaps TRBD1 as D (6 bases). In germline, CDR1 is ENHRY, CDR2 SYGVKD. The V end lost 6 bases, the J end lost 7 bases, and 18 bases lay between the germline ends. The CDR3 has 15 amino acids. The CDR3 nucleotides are TGTGCCATCAGCCCCTCGGGACTAGGGGGTGAAAAACTGTTTTTT. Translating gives CAISPSGLGGEKLFF.

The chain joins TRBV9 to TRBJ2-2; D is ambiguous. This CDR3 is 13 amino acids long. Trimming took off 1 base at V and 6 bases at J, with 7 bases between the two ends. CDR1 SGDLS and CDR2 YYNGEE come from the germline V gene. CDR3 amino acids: CASSVRWAGELFF. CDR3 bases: TGTGCCAGCAGCGTAAGGTGGGCCGGGGAGCTGTTTTTT.

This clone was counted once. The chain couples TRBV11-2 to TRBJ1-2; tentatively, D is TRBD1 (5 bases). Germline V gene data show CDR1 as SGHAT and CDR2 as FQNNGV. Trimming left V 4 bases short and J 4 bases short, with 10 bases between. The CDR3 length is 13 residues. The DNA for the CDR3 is TGTGCCAGCAGCTCGACCGGGGCCTATGGCTACACCTTC. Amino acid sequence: CASSSTGAYGYTF.

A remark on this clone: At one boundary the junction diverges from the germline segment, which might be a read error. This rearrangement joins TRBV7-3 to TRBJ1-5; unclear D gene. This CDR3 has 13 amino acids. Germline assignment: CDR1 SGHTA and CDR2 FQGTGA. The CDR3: CTSSFDLNQPQHF. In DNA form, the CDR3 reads TGTACCAGCAGCTTTGACCTCAATCAGCCCCAGCATTTT.

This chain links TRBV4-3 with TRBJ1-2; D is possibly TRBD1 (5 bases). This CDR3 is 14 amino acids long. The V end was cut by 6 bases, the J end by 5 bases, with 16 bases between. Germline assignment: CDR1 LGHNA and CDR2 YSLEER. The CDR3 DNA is TGCGCCAGCAGTTACCCGGGACGGAAGTATGGCTACACCTTC. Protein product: CASSYPGRKYGYTF.

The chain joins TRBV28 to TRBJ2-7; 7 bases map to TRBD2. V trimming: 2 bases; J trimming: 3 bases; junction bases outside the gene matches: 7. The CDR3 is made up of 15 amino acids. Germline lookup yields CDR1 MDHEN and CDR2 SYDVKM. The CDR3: CASSLRVGGSYEQYF. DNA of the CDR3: TGTGCCAGCAGTTTACGGGTCGGGGGGAGCTACGAGCAGTACTTC.

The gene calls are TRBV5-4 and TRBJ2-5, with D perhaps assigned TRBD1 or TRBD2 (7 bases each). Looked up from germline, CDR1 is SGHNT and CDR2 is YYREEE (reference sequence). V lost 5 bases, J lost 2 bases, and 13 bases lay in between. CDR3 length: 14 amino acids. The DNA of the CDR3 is TGTGCCAGCAGGATCAGGGGGGGTCAAGAGACCCAGTACTTC. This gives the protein CASRIRGGQETQYF.

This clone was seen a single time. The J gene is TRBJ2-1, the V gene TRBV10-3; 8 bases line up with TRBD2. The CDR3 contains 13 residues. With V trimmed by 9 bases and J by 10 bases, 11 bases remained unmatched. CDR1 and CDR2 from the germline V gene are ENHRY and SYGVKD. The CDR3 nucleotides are TGTGCCATATCCCGGACTAGCCGACGAGAGCAGTTCTTC. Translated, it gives CAISRTSRREQFF.

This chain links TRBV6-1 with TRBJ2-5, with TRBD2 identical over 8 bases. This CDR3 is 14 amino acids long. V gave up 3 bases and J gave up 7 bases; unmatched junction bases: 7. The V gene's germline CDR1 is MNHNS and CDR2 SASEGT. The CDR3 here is CASSDSSGVGTQYF. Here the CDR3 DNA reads TGTGCCAGCAGTGATAGTAGCGGGGTCGGGACCCAGTACTTC.

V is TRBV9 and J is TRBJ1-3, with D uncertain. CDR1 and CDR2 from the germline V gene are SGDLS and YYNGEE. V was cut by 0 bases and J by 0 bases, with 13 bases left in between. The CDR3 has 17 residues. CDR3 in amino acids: CASSVEGQARSGNTIYF. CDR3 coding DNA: TGTGCCAGCAGCGTAGAAGGGCAGGCGCGCTCTGGAAACACCATATATTTT.

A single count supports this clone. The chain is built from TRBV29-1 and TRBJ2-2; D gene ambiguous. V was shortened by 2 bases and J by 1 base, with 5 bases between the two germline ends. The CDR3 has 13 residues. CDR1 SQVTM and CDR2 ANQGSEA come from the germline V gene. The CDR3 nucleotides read TGCAGCGTTGAACCCCAGAACACCGGGGAGCTGTTTTTT. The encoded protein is CSVEPQNTGELFF.

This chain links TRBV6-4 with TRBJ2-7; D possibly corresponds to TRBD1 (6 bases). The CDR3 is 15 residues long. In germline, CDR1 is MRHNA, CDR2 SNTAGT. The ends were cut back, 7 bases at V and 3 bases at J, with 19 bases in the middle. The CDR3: CASNALTGSDYEQYF. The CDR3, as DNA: TGTGCCAGCAATGCCCTGACAGGTTCTGACTACGAGCAGTACTTC.

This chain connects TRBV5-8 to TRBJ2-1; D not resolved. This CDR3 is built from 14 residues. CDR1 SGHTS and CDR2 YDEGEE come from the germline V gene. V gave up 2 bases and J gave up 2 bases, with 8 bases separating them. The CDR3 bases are TGTGCCAGCAGCTTTCGTATGGCCTACAATGAGCAGTTCTTC. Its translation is CASSFRMAYNEQFF.

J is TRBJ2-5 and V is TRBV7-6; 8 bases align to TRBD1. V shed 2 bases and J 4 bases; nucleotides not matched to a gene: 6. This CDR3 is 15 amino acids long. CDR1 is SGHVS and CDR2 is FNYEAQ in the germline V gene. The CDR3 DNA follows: TGTGCCAGCAGCTTAACCGACAGGGGTACAGAGACCCAGTACTTC. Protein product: CASSLTDRGTETQYF.

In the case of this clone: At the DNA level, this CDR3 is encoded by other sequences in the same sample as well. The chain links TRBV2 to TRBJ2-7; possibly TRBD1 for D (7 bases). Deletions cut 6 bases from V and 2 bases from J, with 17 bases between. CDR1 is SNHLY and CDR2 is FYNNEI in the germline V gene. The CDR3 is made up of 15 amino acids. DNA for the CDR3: TGTGCCAGCAGAGTCAGGACAGGAGGGGCCTACGAGCAGTACTTC. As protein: CASRVRTGGAYEQYF.

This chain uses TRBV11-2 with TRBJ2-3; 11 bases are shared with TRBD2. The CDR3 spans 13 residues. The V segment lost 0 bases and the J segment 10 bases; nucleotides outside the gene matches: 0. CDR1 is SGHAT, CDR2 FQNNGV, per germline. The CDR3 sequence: CASSLETSGAQYF. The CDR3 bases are TGTGCCAGCAGCTTAGAGACTAGCGGGGCGCAGTATTTT.

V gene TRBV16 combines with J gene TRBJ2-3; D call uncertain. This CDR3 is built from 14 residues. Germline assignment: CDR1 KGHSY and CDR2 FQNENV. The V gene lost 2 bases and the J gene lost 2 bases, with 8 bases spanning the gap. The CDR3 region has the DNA TGTGCCAGCAGCCAAATCCACAACACAGATACGCAGTATTTT. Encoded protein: CASSQIHNTDTQYF.

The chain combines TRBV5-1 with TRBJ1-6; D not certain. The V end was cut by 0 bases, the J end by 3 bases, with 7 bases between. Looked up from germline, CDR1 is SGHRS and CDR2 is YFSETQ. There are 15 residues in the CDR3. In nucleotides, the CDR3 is TGCGCCAGCAGCTTGGGGACGGGCTATAATTCACCCCTCCACTTT. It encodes CASSLGTGYNSPLHF. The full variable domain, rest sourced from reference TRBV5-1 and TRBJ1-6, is KAGVTQTPRYLIKTRGQQVTLSCSPISGHRSVSWYQQTPGQGLQFLFEYFSETQRNKGNFPGRFSGRQFSNSRSEMNVSTLELGDSALYLCASSLGTGYNSPLHFGNGTRLTVT.

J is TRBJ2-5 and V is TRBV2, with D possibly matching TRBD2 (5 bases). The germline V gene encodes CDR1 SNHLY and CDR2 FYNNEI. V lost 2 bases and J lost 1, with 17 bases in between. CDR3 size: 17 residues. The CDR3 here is CASSEIRTDALQETQYF. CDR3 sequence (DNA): TGTGCCAGCAGTGAAATCAGGACTGATGCCCTCCAAGAGACCCAGTACTTC. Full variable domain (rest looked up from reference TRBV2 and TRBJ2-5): EPEVTQTPSHQVTQMGQEVILRCVPISNHLYFYWYRQILGQKVEFLVSFYNNEISEKSEIFDDQFSVERPDGSNFTLKIRSTKLEDSAMYFCASSEIRTDALQETQYFGPGTRLLVL.

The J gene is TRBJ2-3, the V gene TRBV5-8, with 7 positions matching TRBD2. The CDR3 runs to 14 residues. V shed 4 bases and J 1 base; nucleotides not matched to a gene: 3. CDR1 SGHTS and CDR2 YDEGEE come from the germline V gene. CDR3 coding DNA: TGTGCCAGCAGCGCGGCGGGGGGCACAGATACGCAGTATTTT. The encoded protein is CASSAAGGTDTQYF. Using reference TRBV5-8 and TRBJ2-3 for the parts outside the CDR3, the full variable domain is EAGVTQSPTHLIKTRGQQATLRCSPISGHTSVYWYQQALGLGLQFLLWYDEGEERNRGNFPPRFSGRQFPNYSSELNVNALELEDSALYLCASSAAGGTDTQYFGPGTRLTVL.

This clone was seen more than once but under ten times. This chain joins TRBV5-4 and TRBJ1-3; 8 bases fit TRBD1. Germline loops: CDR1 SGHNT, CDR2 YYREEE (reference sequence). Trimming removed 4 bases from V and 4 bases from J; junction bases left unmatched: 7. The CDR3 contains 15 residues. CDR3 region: CASSPGGKPGNTIYF. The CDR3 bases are TGTGCCAGCAGCCCAGGGGGCAAACCCGGAAACACCATATATTTT.